These T cell receptor beta chains were read from a single sample in a study of T cell responses to AZD1222 COVID-19 vaccine. Sequenced by immunoSEQ multiplex PCR; TCRdb stores in-frame clones only, minus some. The sample lists about 93,000 clones, 80% to 90% seen once, with just under 6.5% in the top ten. The source was peripheral blood, collected on day 0 of AZD1222 vaccination. The receptors here all came from an adult in good health. Each CDR3 is given with its conserved first and last residue. Each record gives: D gene, clone size, V gene, J gene, CDR3 DNA, CDR3 protein. A D gene is named only where the DNA matches it firmly. Clone size is stated in some rows and not others, as once, few, many or a class when expanded.

>-|-|TRBV6-6|TRBJ1-2
TGTGCCAGCAGTTACAGGACATCGAGGGACTATGGCTACACCTTC
CASSYRTSRDYGYTF
>TRBD2|-|TRBV19|TRBJ2-7
TGTGCCAGTAGTGGACTAGTCGCCTACGAGCAGTACTTC
CASSGLVAYEQYF
>-|-|TRBV12-3/TRBV12-4|TRBJ1-2
TGTGCCAGCAGTTCCGGGCTTAACTATGGCTACACCTTC
CASSSGLNYGYTF
>TRBD2|-|TRBV27|TRBJ2-6
TGTGCCGTTGCGGGGGCTGGGGCCAACGTCCTGACTTTC
CAVAGAGANVLTF
>TRBD2|once|TRBV7-8|TRBJ2-7
TGTGCCAGCAGCCGGGAGGGCGTGCGAGGACAGTACTTC
CASSREGVRGQYF
>-|-|TRBV5-4|TRBJ2-5
TGTGCCAGCAGCTTGCAGGCCTTTGGAGGGGAGACCCAGTACTTC
CASSLQAFGGETQYF
>-|-|TRBV5-8|TRBJ2-7
TGTGCCAGCAGCTTCGGCAACTACGAGCAGTACTTC
CASSFGNYEQYF
>-|-|TRBV20-1|TRBJ2-7
TGCAGTGCTAGAGGCGGCTACGAGCAGTACTTC
CSARGGYEQYF
>-|-|TRBV23-1|TRBJ1-2
TGCGCCAGCAGTCAACTAACGGACAGCTATGGCTACACCTTC
CASSQLTDSYGYTF
>TRBD1|-|TRBV2|TRBJ2-7
TGTGCCAGCGCCCGGGACAGGGGCTCCTACGAGCAGTACTTC
CASARDRGSYEQYF
>TRBD1|-|TRBV27|TRBJ1-6
TGTGCCAGCAGTTTATCTGACAGGGGATGGAATTCACCCCTCCACTTT
CASSLSDRGWNSPLHF
>-|-|TRBV4-2|TRBJ2-7
TGTGCCAGCAGCCAAGACGCGATCTCCTACGAGCAGTACTTC
CASSQDAISYEQYF
>-|-|TRBV28|TRBJ2-3
TGTGCCAGCAGTGTGGCACCAAGCACAGATACGCAGTATTTT
CASSVAPSTDTQYF
>-|-|TRBV11-2|TRBJ2-1
TGTGCCAGCAGCTTTGGGGGAAGCAGCTCCTACAATGAGCAGTTCTTC
CASSFGGSSSYNEQFF
>TRBD2|few|TRBV7-9|TRBJ2-1
TGTGCCAGCAGCTTAGCGCCGGGACTAGCGGGAGGCTCCAATGAGCAGTTCTTC
CASSLAPGLAGGSNEQFF
>-|-|TRBV3-1/TRBV3-2|TRBJ1-2
TGTGCCAGCAGCCAAGATCTGGTAGGGAGGGCTGGCTATGGCTACACCTTC
CASSQDLVGRAGYGYTF
>-|-|TRBV9|TRBJ2-3
TGTGCCAGCAGCGTAAACATGAAAGATACGCAGTATTTT
CASSVNMKDTQYF
>-|-|TRBV7-2|TRBJ2-1
TGTGCCAGCAGCTTTTCCTTGGGAGATGAGCAGTTCTTC
CASSFSLGDEQFF
>-|-|TRBV18|TRBJ2-1
TGTGCCAGCTCAAGGGGGGCCGTGAACGAGCAGTTCTTC
CASSRGAVNEQFF
>-|-|TRBV9|TRBJ2-1
TGTGCCAGCAGCGTAGCAGTAAGCGAACGTTTTGACAATGAGCAGTTCTTC
CASSVAVSERFDNEQFF
>TRBD1|-|TRBV5-6|TRBJ1-1
TGTGCCAGCAGCGGGTTGACAGGGTGGACGGGAACTAACACTGAAGCTTTCTTT
CASSGLTGWTGTNTEAFF
>-|-|TRBV3-1/TRBV3-2|TRBJ1-1
TGTGCCAGCAGCCAAGAAGGTCCAGGGTTGGGCGGTGAAGCTTTCTTT
CASSQEGPGLGGEAFF
>TRBD2|-|TRBV9|TRBJ2-1
TGTGCCAGCAGCTCCCCAAGCGGGGGGGCCTCTGATGAGCAGTTCTTC
CASSSPSGGASDEQFF
>-|-|TRBV6-2/TRBV6-3|TRBJ1-1
TGTGCCAGCAGCTTTCCGAACACTGAAGCTTTCTTT
CASSFPNTEAFF
>TRBD1|-|TRBV5-1|TRBJ1-3
TGCGCCAGCAGCTTACAGGGGGCTGGTGGAAACACCATATATTTT
CASSLQGAGGNTIYF
>TRBD2|-|TRBV10-3|TRBJ2-2
TGTGCCACAGGACTAGCGACGAACACCGGGGAGCTGTTTTTT
CATGLATNTGELFF
>-|few|TRBV11-2|TRBJ2-2
TGTGCCAGCAGCGTCGTCCGCCAGGTCACCGGGGAGCTGTTTTTT
CASSVVRQVTGELFF
>-|-|TRBV18|TRBJ2-1
TGTGCCAGCTCACCACCCCTAATAAGTGAGCAGTTCTTC
CASSPPLISEQFF
>-|-|TRBV3-1/TRBV3-2|TRBJ2-4
TGTGCCAGCAGCCCGCCCGGCCGGGGAACCAAAAACATTCAGTACTTC
CASSPPGRGTKNIQYF
>-|-|TRBV4-3|TRBJ2-1
TGCGCCAGCAGCCCTTCTCGGACGGGTGAGCAGTTCTTC
CASSPSRTGEQFF
>-|-|TRBV10-1|TRBJ2-1
TGCGCCAGCAGTGAGTCGAGGGCACAAGGCTCCTACAATGAGCAGTTCTTC
CASSESRAQGSYNEQFF
>TRBD1|-|TRBV2|TRBJ1-5
TGTGCCAGCAGGGAAAAGACAGGGCCGGTTCAGCCCCAGCATTTT
CASREKTGPVQPQHF
>-|-|TRBV4-3|TRBJ2-2
TGCGCCAGCAGCCAACACAGGGCCACCGGGGAGCTGTTTTTT
CASSQHRATGELFF
>-|-|TRBV20-1|TRBJ2-3
TGCAGTGCTAGTGCACCACCCACAGATACGCAGTATTTT
CSASAPPTDTQYF
>-|-|TRBV5-6|TRBJ2-7
TGTGCCAGCAGCTCCCCCGGGACCCTAAGCTCCTACGAGCAGTACTTC
CASSSPGTLSSYEQYF
>-|-|TRBV7-2|TRBJ2-1
TGTGCCAGCAGCCTCTTCGAGGACTACAATGAGCAGTTCTTC
CASSLFEDYNEQFF
>TRBD1|-|TRBV19|TRBJ1-2
TGTGCCCACCCTCCGGACAGGGCGTATGGCTACACCTTC
CAHPPDRAYGYTF
>TRBD1|-|TRBV5-1|TRBJ1-1
TGCGCCAGCAGCCCCCCCGGACAGGGGAACACTGAAGCTTTCTTT
CASSPPGQGNTEAFF
>TRBD1|-|TRBV19|TRBJ2-7
TGTGCCACCGGACAGGGCTTGGTCGAGCAGTACTTC
CATGQGLVEQYF
>-|-|TRBV14|TRBJ2-2
TGTGCCAGCAGCCCCGGGACACAGAACACCGGGGAGCTGTTTTTT
CASSPGTQNTGELFF
>-|once|TRBV19|TRBJ1-1
TGTGCCAGTAGTATCACCGCTAATCGCGGGAAGTCGGCTTTCTTT
CASSITANRGKSAFF
>-|few|TRBV5-4|TRBJ2-1
TGTGCCAGCAGCTTGGTGGCAGGGTCAAACAATGAGCAGTTCTTC
CASSLVAGSNNEQFF
>-|-|TRBV12-3/TRBV12-4|TRBJ2-5
TGTGCCAGCAGTATCGGGAGCACAGAGACCCAGTACTTC
CASSIGSTETQYF
>-|few|TRBV5-6|TRBJ2-3
TGTGCCAGCAGCTTTCCTGGGGGCCCAGATACGCAGTATTTT
CASSFPGGPDTQYF
>-|-|TRBV19|TRBJ1-6
TGTGCCAGTAGTATTTCACAGGGAAATTCACCCCTCCACTTT
CASSISQGNSPLHF
>-|-|TRBV7-2|TRBJ1-2
TGTGCCAGCAGCTTAGCCTGGGTTGATGGCTACACCTTC
CASSLAWVDGYTF
>-|-|TRBV2|TRBJ1-5
TGTGCCAGCAGTTTTGAAAAAGGTACAGCTAATCAGCCCCAGCATTTT
CASSFEKGTANQPQHF
>-|-|TRBV24-1|TRBJ1-1
TGTGCCACCAGTGATCCCGGACGGACTGAAGCTTTCTTT
CATSDPGRTEAFF
>-|-|TRBV7-2|TRBJ1-1
TGTACCAGCAGCCAAGGACAAGGGGGAAGGACTTTCTTT
CTSSQGQGGRTFF
>TRBD1|-|TRBV6-5|TRBJ1-2
TGTGCCAGCAGTTACGGGGACAGGGGGCATGGCTACACCTTC
CASSYGDRGHGYTF
>TRBD1|-|TRBV6-5|TRBJ2-7
TGTGCCAGCAAAAGACAGGGGACGTTCTACGAGCAGTACTTC
CASKRQGTFYEQYF
>TRBD2|-|TRBV29-1|TRBJ2-1
TGCAGCGTTATGGCGGGGGGGAATGAGCAGTTCTTC
CSVMAGGNEQFF